These 21 T cell receptor beta chains originate from one sample sequenced in a study of T cells in localized non-small cell lung cancer. Some clones are missing from TCRdb's copy, which holds only in-frame ones; the method was immunoSEQ multiplex PCR. Of around 5,000 clones detected, less than 40% appear once; the ten largest clones hold roughly 7.7%. Sequencing was performed on lung tumor tissue, taken before any cancer treatment. Source of these receptors: a male donor aged 60 or older with stage I squamous cell lung carcinoma.

The chain recombines TRBV25-1 with TRBJ1-3; D is unresolved. The CDR3 contains 12 residues. Germline loops: CDR1 MGHDK, CDR2 SYGVNS. V was cut by 10 bases and J by 0 bases, with 7 bases left in between. The CDR3 sequence is CATLSSGNTIYF. The CDR3 coding sequence is TGTGCCACCCTGAGCTCTGGAAACACCATATATTTT.

In its sample, this clone ranks as medium-sized (0.01 to 0.1%). The V gene is TRBV25-1, the J gene TRBJ2-2; no clear D. V was pared by 5 bases and J by 8 bases, with 9 bases between. There are 12 residues in the CDR3. Germline-derived CDR1 and CDR2 are MGHDK and SYGVNS. CDR3 sequence reads: CASSFGPGELFF. CDR3 coding DNA: TGTGCCAGCAGTTTCGGTCCGGGGGAGCTGTTTTTT.

The chain couples TRBV28 to TRBJ2-5; D is unresolved. The CDR3 has 13 amino acids. The germline V and J ends were trimmed by 5 bases and 5 bases, with 12 bases remaining between them. From germline, CDR1 is MDHEN and CDR2 SYDVKM. The CDR3 loop reads CASSLGIRETQYF. The CDR3 DNA reads TGTGCCAGCAGTCTGGGAATCCGGGAGACCCAGTACTTC.

This clone is medium-sized within its sample. The chain uses TRBV11-3 and TRBJ2-2; 11 bases line up with TRBD2. This CDR3 spans 15 amino acids. V was clipped by 4 bases and J by 5 bases; unmatched bases: 3. Germline V gene sequence: CDR1 SGHNT, CDR2 YENEEA. CDR3 loop: CASSSGLAETGELFF. The CDR3 nucleotides read TGTGCCAGCAGCTCGGGACTAGCGGAGACCGGGGAGCTGTTTTTT. The complete variable domain, with remaining parts taken from reference TRBV11-3 and TRBJ2-2, reads EAGVVQSPRYKIIEKKQPVAFWCNPISGHNTLYWYLQNLGQGPELLIRYENEEAVDDSQLPKDRFSAERLKGVDSTLKIQPAELGDSAVYLCASSSGLAETGELFFGEGSRLTVL.

The chain employs TRBV18 and TRBJ1-5, with D maybe TRBD1 (5 bases). Germline V gene lookup returns CDR1 KGHSH and CDR2 LQKENI. Between the trimmed V and J ends, which lost 6 bases and 4 bases, there was a span of 13 bases. CDR3 size: 14 residues. The CDR3 DNA reads as TGTGCCAGCTCCCCATGGGACGAAAATCAGCCCCAGCATTTT. Protein sequence: CASSPWDENQPQHF. The entire variable domain, with the rest obtained from reference TRBV18 and TRBJ1-5, is as follows: NAGVMQNPRHLVRRRGQEARLRCSPMKGHSHVYWYRQLPEEGLKFMVYLQKENIIDESGMPKERFSAEFPKEGPSILRIQQVVRGDSAAYFCASSPWDENQPQHFGDGTRLSIL.

The sample holds a few counts of this clone. The genes are TRBV30 and TRBJ1-2; D is unclear. The V gene lost 2 bases and the J gene lost 3 bases, with 13 bases spanning the gap. CDR1 and CDR2 from the germline V gene are GTSNPN and SVGIG (reference sequence). This CDR3 is built from 14 residues. CDR3 nucleotides: TGTGCCTGGAGTTCCCCGACTGAGTACTATGGCTACACCTTC. Its translation is CAWSSPTEYYGYTF.

This clone occurred a few times. The chain links TRBV9 to TRBJ2-5, with D perhaps TRBD1 or TRBD2 (5 bases each). Germline CDR1 is SGDLS and CDR2 is YYNGEE. This CDR3 spans 14 amino acids. The V gene lost 5 bases and the J gene lost 0 bases, with 11 bases spanning the gap. CDR3 coding DNA: TGTGCCAGCAGTGGGGGTCGCTACCAAGAGACCCAGTACTTC. It codes for CASSGGRYQETQYF.

Within the sample, this clone is medium-sized. The rearrangement links TRBV18 to TRBJ2-2; D gene unclear. With 2 bases removed from V and 6 bases from J, the gap between germline ends came to 7 bases. There are 13 residues in the CDR3. Germline CDR1 and CDR2: KGHSH and LQKENI. CDR3 region: CASSPIFPGELFF. CDR3 nucleotide sequence: TGTGCCAGCTCACCAATTTTCCCCGGGGAGCTGTTTTTT.

The chain couples TRBV6-7 to TRBJ1-6; 7 positions agree with TRBD1. TRBV6-7 is sorted into the ORF group, with uncertain function. V was pared by 2 bases and J by 8 bases, with 6 bases of the junction left unmatched. The CDR3 runs 15 residues. CDR3 in amino acids: CASSYTTGEDSPLHF. CDR3 nucleotide sequence: TGTGCCAGCAGTTACACCACAGGGGAGGATTCACCCCTCCACTTT.

The chain couples TRBV6-8 to TRBJ2-3, with TRBD2 identical over 8 bases. V lost 0 bases to trimming and J lost 3 bases; unmatched junction nucleotides: 8. The CDR3 is 17 amino acids. CDR1 is MNHGY and CDR2 is SAAAGT in the germline V gene. The CDR3 DNA follows: TGTGCCAGCAGTTACTCCCTCCCCGGGACTAGTACAGATACGCAGTATTTT. Translated: CASSYSLPGTSTDTQYF.

This clone was picked up one time. J is TRBJ1-2 and V is TRBV30, with 12 positions matching TRBD1. Germline loops: CDR1 GTSNPN, CDR2 SVGIG (reference sequence). The CDR3 extends over 17 amino acids. V lost 0 bases to trimming and J lost 1 base; unmatched junction nucleotides: 6. The CDR3 reads CAWSVLGQGASNYGYTF. The CDR3 DNA is TGTGCCTGGAGTGTATTGGGACAGGGGGCAAGTAACTATGGCTACACCTTC.

The genes are TRBV18 and TRBJ1-1; possibly TRBD1 for D (6 bases). The CDR3 length is 13 residues. Germline CDR1 is KGHSH and CDR2 is LQKENI. Trimming pared 3 bases from V and 3 bases from J, leaving 8 bases between. Here the CDR3 reads CASSPSGDTEAFF. As DNA, the CDR3 is TGTGCCAGCTCACCCTCAGGGGACACTGAAGCTTTCTTT.

This clone was counted a few times. The junction departs from the called germline gene at one end, perhaps through a read error. The chain combines TRBV6-8 with TRBJ2-2; D is ambiguous. CDR3 length: 16 residues. The V gene's germline CDR1 is MNHGY and CDR2 SAAAGT. CDR3 sequence (DNA): TGTGCCATCAGTTACTCGCGACAAACCAACACCGGGGAGCTGTTTTTT. As protein: CAISYSRQTNTGELFF.

V and J are TRBV19 and TRBJ2-7, with 9 bases aligning to TRBD1. Per germline, CDR1 LNHDA and CDR2 SQIVND (reference sequence). The CDR3 runs to 15 residues. The trim removed 3 bases at V and 4 bases at J, leaving 7 bases unmatched. CDR3 loop: CASSIPGTGLYEQYF. The CDR3 DNA reads TGTGCCAGTAGTATCCCCGGGACAGGGTTATACGAGCAGTACTTC.

Sample share makes this clone medium-sized (0.01 to 0.1%). The V call is TRBV11-3, the J call TRBJ2-3; D not certain. Germline CDR1 and CDR2: SGHNT and YENEEA. V was cut by 4 bases and J by 5 bases, with 13 bases left in between. The CDR3 spans 14 residues. CDR3 protein: CASSSHYDVDTQYF. CDR3 sequence (DNA): TGTGCCAGCAGCTCCCATTATGACGTAGATACGCAGTATTTT.

This clone was recorded a few times. This chain connects TRBV18 to TRBJ1-2; D is unclear. CDR3 length: 14 residues. V dropped 6 bases and J dropped 2 bases, with 13 bases sitting between them. Germline CDR1 KGHSH, CDR2 LQKENI. CDR3 residues: CASSLRAQNYGYTF. The CDR3 DNA is TGTGCCAGCTCCCTCCGGGCCCAGAACTATGGCTACACCTTC.

There are a few counts of this clone. The chain links TRBV5-1 to TRBJ1-1; TRBD1 matches at 9 bases. This CDR3 comprises 16 residues. Trimming took 4 bases from V and 3 from J; bases not matched to a gene: 10. Germline V lookup: CDR1 SGHRS, CDR2 YFSETQ. The CDR3: CASSNYRDRDYTEAFF. In nucleotides, the CDR3 is TGCGCCAGCAGCAATTACCGGGACAGGGACTACACTGAAGCTTTCTTT. Full variable domain (remainder filled in from reference TRBV5-1 and TRBJ1-1): KAGVTQTPRYLIKTRGQQVTLSCSPISGHRSVSWYQQTPGQGLQFLFEYFSETQRNKGNFPGRFSGRQFSNSRSEMNVSTLELGDSALYLCASSNYRDRDYTEAFFGQGTRLTVV.

The V and J genes are TRBV6-8 and TRBJ1-1; no clear D. Germline loops: CDR1 MNHGY, CDR2 SAAAGT. This CDR3 spans 14 amino acids. V dropped 2 bases and J dropped 4 bases, with 11 bases sitting between them. The CDR3 nucleotides read TGTGCCAGCAGTTACGGAGGGAGCGGCACTGAAGCTTTCTTT. Residues: CASSYGGSGTEAFF.

This clone was counted between two and nine times. The rearrangement uses TRBV15 and TRBJ1-5; D not certain. Germline lookup yields CDR1 LNHNV and CDR2 YYDKDF (reference sequence). The CDR3 runs to 17 residues. The V end lost 2 bases, the J end lost 4 bases, and 18 bases lay between the germline ends. DNA of the CDR3: TGTGCCACCAGCAGACCCCCGGATAACAGACCAAATCAGCCCCAGCATTTT. Amino acids: CATSRPPDNRPNQPQHF.

This clone has just a few counts. The chain is built from TRBV9 and TRBJ1-2, with a tentative D call TRBD1 (5 bases). This CDR3 contains 15 residues. With 9 bases removed from V and 4 bases from J, the gap between germline ends came to 22 bases. Germline CDR1 is SGDLS and CDR2 is YYNGEE. The CDR3 sequence is CATSRDGGLGYGYTF. CDR3 coding DNA: TGTGCCACTTCCCGGGACGGGGGGTTGGGCTATGGCTACACCTTC.

This clone has a handful of counts. This chain joins TRBV18 and TRBJ1-2, with 9 positions matching TRBD1. Germline V gives CDR1 KGHSH, CDR2 LQKENI. The CDR3 has 12 residues. With 5 bases clipped from V and 6 bases from J, the junction kept 1 base outside the gene matches. The CDR3 DNA follows: TGTGCCAGCTCAGGACAGGGGAATGGCTACACCTTC. Translating gives CASSGQGNGYTF.